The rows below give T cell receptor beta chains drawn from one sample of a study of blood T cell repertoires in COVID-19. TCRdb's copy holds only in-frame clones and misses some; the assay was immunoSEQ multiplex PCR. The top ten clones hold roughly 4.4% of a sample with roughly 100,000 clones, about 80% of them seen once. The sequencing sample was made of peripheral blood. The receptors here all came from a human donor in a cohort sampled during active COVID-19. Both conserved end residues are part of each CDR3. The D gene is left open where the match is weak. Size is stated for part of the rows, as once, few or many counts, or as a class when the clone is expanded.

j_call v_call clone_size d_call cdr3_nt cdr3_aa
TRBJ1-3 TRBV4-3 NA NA TGCGCCAGCAGCCAAGACTGGCAGGGGGGAAACACCATATATTTT CASSQDWQGGNTIYF
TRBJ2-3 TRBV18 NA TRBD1 TGTGCCAGCTCACTGACAGGGGTTATGGGAGATACGCAGTATTTT CASSLTGVMGDTQYF
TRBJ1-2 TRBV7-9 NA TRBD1 TGTGCCAGCAGCTCAGGACAGGGGGCTGGGGGGAACTATGGCTACACCTTC CASSSGQGAGGNYGYTF
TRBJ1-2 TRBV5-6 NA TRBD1 TGTGCCAGCAGCCCGGGACAGGGGAATGGCTACACCTTC CASSPGQGNGYTF
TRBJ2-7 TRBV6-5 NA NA TGTGCCAGCATAAGACAGGCAGACGAGTACGAGCAGTACTTC CASIRQADEYEQYF
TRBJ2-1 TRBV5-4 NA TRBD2 TGTGCCAGCAGCTTAACGGGGGGGCCTGGCGATGAGCAGTTCTTC CASSLTGGPGDEQFF
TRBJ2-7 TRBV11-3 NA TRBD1 TGTGCCAGCAGCGATCCGACAGGGTTCTACGAGCAGTACTTC CASSDPTGFYEQYF
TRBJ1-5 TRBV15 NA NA TGTGCCACCGCAAGACAGAATCAGCCCCAGCATTTT CATARQNQPQHF
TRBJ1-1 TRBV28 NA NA TGTGCCAGCCTACGACGGGGGGGCAGCATGAACACTGAAGCTTTCTTT CASLRRGGSMNTEAFF
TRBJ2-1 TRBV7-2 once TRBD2 TGTGCCAGCAGCCATAGCGGGGCTGAGCAGTTCTTC CASSHSGAEQFF
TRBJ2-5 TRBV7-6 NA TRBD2 TGTGCCAGCAGCTTGGACCCGGGACTAGCGGGGGTTTCAAGGGAGACCCAGTACTTC CASSLDPGLAGVSRETQYF
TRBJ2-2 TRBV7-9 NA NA TGTGCCAGCAGGCTGGGGCAGGGAAACGCCGGGGAGCTGTTTTTT CASRLGQGNAGELFF
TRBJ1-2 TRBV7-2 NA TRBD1 TGTGCCAGCAGCTTCGGGACAGGGTTAATGGGGGACTATGGCTACACCTTC CASSFGTGLMGDYGYTF
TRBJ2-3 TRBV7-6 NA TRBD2 TGTGCCAGCAGCTTAGAACCCAGCGGGGGGGTAATAGATACGCAGTATTTT CASSLEPSGGVIDTQYF
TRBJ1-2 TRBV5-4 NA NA TGTGCCAGCAGCCCCGACAGGAACTATGGCTACACCTTC CASSPDRNYGYTF
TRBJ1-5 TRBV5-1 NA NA TGCGCCAGCAGCTTGGGGACAAGTAGTAGCAATCAGCCCCAGCATTTT CASSLGTSSSNQPQHF
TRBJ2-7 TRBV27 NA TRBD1 TGTGCCAGCAGTTCCCCGGGACAGGGCCCCTACGAGCAGTACTTC CASSSPGQGPYEQYF
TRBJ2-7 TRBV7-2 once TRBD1 TGTGCCAGCAGCCGGGATGGCGGGACAGGGGGCCGGTACGAGCAGTACTTC CASSRDGGTGGRYEQYF
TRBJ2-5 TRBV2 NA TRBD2 TGTGCCAGCAGTGGAGGTGTGGGACTAGCGGCTCAAGAGACCCAGTACTTC CASSGGVGLAAQETQYF
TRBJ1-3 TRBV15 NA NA TGTGCCACCAGCAGAGATCCAGGGTTTGGAAACACCATATATTTT CATSRDPGFGNTIYF
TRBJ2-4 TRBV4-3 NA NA TGCGCCAGCAGCCAAGATCTGTCCGGGGAGGTACCTACCAAAAACATTCAGTACTTC CASSQDLSGEVPTKNIQYF
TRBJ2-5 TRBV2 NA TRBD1 TGTGCCAGCGGACCCGGGACAGTCCAAGAGACCCAGTACTTC CASGPGTVQETQYF
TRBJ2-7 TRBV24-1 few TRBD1 TGTGCCACCAGTGATGCCGGGACAGACTCCTACGAGCAGTACTTC CATSDAGTDSYEQYF
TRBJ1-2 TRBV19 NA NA TGTGCCAGTAGTCTCCGGCAGGAAGCAACCTATGGCTACACCTTC CASSLRQEATYGYTF
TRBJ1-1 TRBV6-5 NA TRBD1 TGTGCCAGCAGTTACTCGATAGGGGCAGGGGGCTCAGCTTTCTTT CASSYSIGAGGSAFF
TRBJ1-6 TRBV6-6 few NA TGTGCCAGCACCAAGTTAGAGCGTTCACCCCTCCACTTT CASTKLERSPLHF
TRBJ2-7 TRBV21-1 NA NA TGTGCCAGCAGCGCCCCGGGACAGAAGGCCTACGAGCAGTACTTC CASSAPGQKAYEQYF
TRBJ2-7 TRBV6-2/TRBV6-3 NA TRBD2 TGTGCCAGCAGTTTTTCTAGCGGAGGGTACGAGCAGTACTTC CASSFSSGGYEQYF
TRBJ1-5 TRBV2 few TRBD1 TGTGCCAGCAGTAAGACAGGGGGGAGGTATAGCAATCAGCCCCAGCATTTT CASSKTGGRYSNQPQHF